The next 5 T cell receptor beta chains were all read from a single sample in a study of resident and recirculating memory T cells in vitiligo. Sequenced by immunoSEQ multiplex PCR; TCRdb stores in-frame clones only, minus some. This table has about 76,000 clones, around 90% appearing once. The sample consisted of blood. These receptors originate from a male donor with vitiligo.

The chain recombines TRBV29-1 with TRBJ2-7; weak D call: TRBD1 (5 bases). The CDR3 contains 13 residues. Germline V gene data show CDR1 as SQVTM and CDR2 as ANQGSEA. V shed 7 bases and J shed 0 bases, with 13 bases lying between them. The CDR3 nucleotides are TGCAGCGCCTTGACAGCGAACTCCTACGAGCAGTACTTC. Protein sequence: CSALTANSYEQYF.

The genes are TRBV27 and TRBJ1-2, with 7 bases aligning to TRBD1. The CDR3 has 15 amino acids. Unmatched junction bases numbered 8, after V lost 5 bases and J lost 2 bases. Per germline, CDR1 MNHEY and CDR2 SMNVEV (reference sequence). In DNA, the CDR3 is TGTGCCAGCAGTCAGACAGGGTTCACCAACTATGGCTACACCTTC. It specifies CASSQTGFTNYGYTF.

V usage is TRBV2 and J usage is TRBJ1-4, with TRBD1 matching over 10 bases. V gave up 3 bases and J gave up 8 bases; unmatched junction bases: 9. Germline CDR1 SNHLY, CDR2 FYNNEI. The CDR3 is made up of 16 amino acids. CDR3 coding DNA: TGTGCCAGCAGTGACCTCCCGACAGGGGGCATGGAAAAACTGTTTTTT. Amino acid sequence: CASSDLPTGGMEKLFF.

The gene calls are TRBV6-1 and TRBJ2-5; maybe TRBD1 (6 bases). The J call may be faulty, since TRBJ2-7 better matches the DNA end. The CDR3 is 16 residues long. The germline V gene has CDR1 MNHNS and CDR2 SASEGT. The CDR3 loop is CASSGPGQLISYEQYF. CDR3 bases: TGTGCCAGCAGTGGCCCCGGACAGTTGATTAGCTACGAGCAGTACTTC.

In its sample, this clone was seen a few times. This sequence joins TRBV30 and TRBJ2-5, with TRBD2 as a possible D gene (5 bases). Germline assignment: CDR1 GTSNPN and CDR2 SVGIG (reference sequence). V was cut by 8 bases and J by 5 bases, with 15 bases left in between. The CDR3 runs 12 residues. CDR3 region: CARAGVSETQYF. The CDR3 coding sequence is TGTGCCCGGGCGGGCGTGAGCGAGACCCAGTACTTC. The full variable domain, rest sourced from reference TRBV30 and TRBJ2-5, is SQTIHQWPATLVQPVGSPLSLECTVEGTSNPNLYWYRQAAGRGLQLLFYSVGIGQISSEVPQNLSASRPQDRQFILSSKKLLLSDSGFYLCARAGVSETQYFGPGTRLLVL.